Presented here are 8 T cell receptor beta chains from one specimen sequenced in a study of shared clonotypes between healthy human individuals. TCRdb's table, derived via immunoSEQ multiplex PCR, lists solely in-frame clones and lacks some. The table includes millions of clones, just over 90% detected once. CD45RO negativity and positive selection for CCR7 defined naive CD8 cells, a population that excluded terminally differentiated effector memory CD45RA+ cells. Sequencing was performed on naive CD8+ T cells from PBMCs. The receptors shown here come from a man between 18 and 35 years old in good health. Some clones in this sample may be carry-over from other donors' samples.

The chain's CDR3 is CASSPREGERSTYNEQFF. The CDR3 DNA is TGTGCCAGCAGCCCTCGAGAGGGAGAAAGGTCGACCTACAATGAGCAGTTCTTC. The genes are TRBV7-9 and TRBJ2-1; perhaps TRBD2 as D (5 bases). The CDR3 is 18 amino acids. The V gene lost 5 bases and the J gene lost 2 bases, with 22 bases spanning the gap. CDR1 is SEHNR and CDR2 is FQNEAQ in the germline V gene (reference sequence).

The rearrangement joins TRBV30 to TRBJ1-1; unclear D gene. V gave up 5 bases and J gave up 5 bases, with 9 bases separating them. CDR1 and CDR2 (germline): GTSNPN, SVGIG (reference sequence). The CDR3 covers 11 residues. The CDR3: CAWETRTEAFF. The CDR3 nucleotides read TGTGCCTGGGAAACAAGGACTGAAGCTTTCTTT.

The rearrangement joins TRBV28 to TRBJ1-1, with TRBD1 as a possible D gene (5 bases). The V end was cut by 5 bases, the J end by 3 bases, with 10 bases between. Germline V gene data show CDR1 as MDHEN and CDR2 as SYDVKM. The CDR3 length is 13 residues. CDR3: CASSLRVYTEAFF. For the CDR3, the DNA is TGTGCCAGCAGTCTCAGGGTTTACACTGAAGCTTTCTTT.

V and J are TRBV15 and TRBJ1-2; no firm D call. Germline-derived CDR1 and CDR2 are LNHNV and YYDKDF (reference sequence). The CDR3 runs to 14 residues. V gave up 5 bases and J gave up 4 bases, with 14 bases separating them. The CDR3 is CATSSGESGYGYTF. In nucleotides, the CDR3 is TGTGCCACCAGCTCAGGAGAATCAGGCTATGGCTACACCTTC.

The rearrangement joins TRBV19 to TRBJ2-1; D could derive from TRBD1 or TRBD2 (5 bases each). The germline gives CDR1 LNHDA, CDR2 SQIVND (reference sequence). The CDR3 extends over 18 amino acids. Deletions cut 7 bases from V and 4 bases from J, with 26 bases between. The CDR3 is CASTPGGPPRLLYNEQFF. The DNA of the CDR3 is TGTGCCAGTACCCCTGGGGGACCACCGAGGTTGCTATACAATGAGCAGTTCTTC.

The V and J genes are TRBV28 and TRBJ1-1; D ambiguous. This CDR3 contains 15 residues. Germline V gene sequence: CDR1 MDHEN, CDR2 SYDVKM. V lost 3 bases, J lost 0 bases, and 11 bases lay in between. CDR3: CASSFFSNLNTEAFF. DNA for the CDR3: TGTGCCAGCAGTTTCTTTAGCAATCTGAACACTGAAGCTTTCTTT.

This clone was seen once. V is TRBV15 and J is TRBJ2-2; D call uncertain. Germline V CDR1 and CDR2: LNHNV, YYDKDF (reference sequence). The CDR3 runs to 14 residues. Trimming left V 2 bases short and J 1 base short, with 5 bases between. This CDR3 is CATSRTMNTGELFF. In DNA form, the CDR3 reads TGTGCCACCAGCAGAACCATGAACACCGGGGAGCTGTTTTTT.

V is TRBV5-4 and J is TRBJ2-3, with D hard to call. The CDR3 extends over 13 amino acids. Trimming took 10 bases from V and 2 from J, leaving 14 bases between them. From germline, CDR1 is SGHNT and CDR2 YYREEE (reference sequence). This CDR3 is CACTGRITDTQYF. The CDR3 DNA reads TGTGCCTGCACGGGCAGGATCACAGATACGCAGTATTTT.